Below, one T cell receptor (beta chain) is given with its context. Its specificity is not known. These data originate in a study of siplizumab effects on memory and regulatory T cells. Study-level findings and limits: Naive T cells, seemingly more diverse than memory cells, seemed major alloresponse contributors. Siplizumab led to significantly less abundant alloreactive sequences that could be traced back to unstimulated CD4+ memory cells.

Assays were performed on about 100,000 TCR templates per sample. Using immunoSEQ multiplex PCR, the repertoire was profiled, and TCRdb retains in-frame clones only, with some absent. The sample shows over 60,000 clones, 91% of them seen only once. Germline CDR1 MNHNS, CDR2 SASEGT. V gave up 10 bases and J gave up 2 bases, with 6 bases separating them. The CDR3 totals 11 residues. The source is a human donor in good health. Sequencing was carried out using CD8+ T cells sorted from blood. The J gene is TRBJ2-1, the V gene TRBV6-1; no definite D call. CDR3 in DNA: TGTGCCACCATGGCCTACAATGAGCAGTTCTTC. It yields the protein CATMAYNEQFF.